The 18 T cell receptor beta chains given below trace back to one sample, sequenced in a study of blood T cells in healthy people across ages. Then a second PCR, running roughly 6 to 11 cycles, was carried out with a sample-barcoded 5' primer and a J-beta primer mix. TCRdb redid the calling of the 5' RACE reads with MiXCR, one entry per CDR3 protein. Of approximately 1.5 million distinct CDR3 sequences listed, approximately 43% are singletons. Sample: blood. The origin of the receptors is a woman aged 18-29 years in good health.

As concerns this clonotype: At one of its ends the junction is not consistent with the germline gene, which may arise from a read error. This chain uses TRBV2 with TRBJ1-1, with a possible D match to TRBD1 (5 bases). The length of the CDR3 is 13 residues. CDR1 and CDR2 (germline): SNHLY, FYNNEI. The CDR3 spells CARRKQVNTEAFF. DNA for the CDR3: TGTGCCAGAAGGAAACAGGTGAACACTGAGGCTTTCTTT.

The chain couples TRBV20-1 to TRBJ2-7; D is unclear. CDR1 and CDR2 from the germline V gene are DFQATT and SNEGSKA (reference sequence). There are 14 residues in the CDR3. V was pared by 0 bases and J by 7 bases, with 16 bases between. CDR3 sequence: CSARETAYSREQYF. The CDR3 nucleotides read TGCAGTGCTAGAGAAACGGCCTACTCGCGAGAGCAGTACTTC.

Written as DNA, the CDR3 is TGTGCCAGCAGTTTATCGGGGACAGCCCATGGCTACACCTTC. Translation: CASSLSGTAHGYTF. The chain has TRBV27 and TRBJ1-2; 7 bases match TRBD1. V gave up 0 bases and J gave up 6 bases; unmatched junction bases: 4. The CDR3 runs 14 residues. Per the germline V gene, CDR1 is MNHEY and CDR2 is SMNVEV (reference sequence).

The CDR3 nucleotides are TGTGCCAGCAGGACTGAAGGCAATCAGCCCCAGCATTTT. Residues: CASRTEGNQPQHF. V and J are TRBV2 and TRBJ1-5; D remains unclear. The germline gives CDR1 SNHLY, CDR2 FYNNEI. Trimming left V 6 bases short and J 2 bases short, with 8 bases between. CDR3 size: 13 residues.

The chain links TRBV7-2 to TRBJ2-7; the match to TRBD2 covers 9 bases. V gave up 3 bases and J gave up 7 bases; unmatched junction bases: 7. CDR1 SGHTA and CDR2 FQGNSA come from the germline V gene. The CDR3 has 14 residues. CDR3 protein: CASSFAGGRGEQYF. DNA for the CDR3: TGTGCCAGCAGCTTTGCGGGGGGGCGAGGAGAGCAGTACTTC.

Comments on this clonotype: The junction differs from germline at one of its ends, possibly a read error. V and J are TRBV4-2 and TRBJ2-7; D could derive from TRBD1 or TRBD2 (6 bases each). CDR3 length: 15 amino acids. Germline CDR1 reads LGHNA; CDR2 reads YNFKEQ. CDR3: CACSRNKGGSYEQYF. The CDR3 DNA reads TGTGCCTGCAGCCGGAATAAGGGGGGCTCCTACGAGCAGTACTTC.

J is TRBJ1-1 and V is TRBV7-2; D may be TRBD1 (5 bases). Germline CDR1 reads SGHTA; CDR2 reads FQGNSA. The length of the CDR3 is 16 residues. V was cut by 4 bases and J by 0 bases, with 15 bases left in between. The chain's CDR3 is CASSSQGSTMNTEAFF. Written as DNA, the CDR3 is TGTGCCAGCAGCTCCCAGGGCAGCACAATGAACACTGAAGCTTTCTTT.

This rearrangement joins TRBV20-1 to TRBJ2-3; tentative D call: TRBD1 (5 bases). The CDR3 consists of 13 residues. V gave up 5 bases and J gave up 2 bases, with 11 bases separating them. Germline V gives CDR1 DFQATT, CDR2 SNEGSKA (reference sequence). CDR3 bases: TGCAGTGCTCCCAGGGTGAACACAGATACGCAGTATTTT. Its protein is CSAPRVNTDTQYF.

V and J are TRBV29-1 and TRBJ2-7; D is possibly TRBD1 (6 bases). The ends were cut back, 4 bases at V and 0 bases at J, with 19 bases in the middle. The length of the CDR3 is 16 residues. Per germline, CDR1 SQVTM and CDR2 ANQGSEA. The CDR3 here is CSVAGTLHTSSYEQYF. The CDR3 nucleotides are TGCAGCGTTGCCGGGACACTCCATACTAGCTCCTACGAGCAGTACTTC.

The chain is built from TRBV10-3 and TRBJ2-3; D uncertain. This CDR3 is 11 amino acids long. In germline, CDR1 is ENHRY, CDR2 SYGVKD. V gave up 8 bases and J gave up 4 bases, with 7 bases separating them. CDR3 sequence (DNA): TGTGCCATCCTAAACGCAGATACGCAGTATTTT. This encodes CAILNADTQYF.

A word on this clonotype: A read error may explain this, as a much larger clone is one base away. The CDR3 spells CAGSQKGLAEYEQYF. The CDR3 DNA is TGCGCCGGCAGCCAAAAGGGACTAGCAGAATACGAGCAGTACTTC. The rearrangement links TRBV4-1 to TRBJ2-7, with 9 nucleotides matching TRBD2. Germline loops: CDR1 MGHRA, CDR2 YSYEKL. This CDR3 spans 15 amino acids.

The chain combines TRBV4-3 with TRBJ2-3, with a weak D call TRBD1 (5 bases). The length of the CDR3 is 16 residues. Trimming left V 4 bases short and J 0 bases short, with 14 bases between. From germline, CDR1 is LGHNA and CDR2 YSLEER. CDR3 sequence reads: CASSPQGRLSTDTQYF. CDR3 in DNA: TGCGCCAGCAGCCCCCAGGGCAGGCTAAGCACAGATACGCAGTATTTT.

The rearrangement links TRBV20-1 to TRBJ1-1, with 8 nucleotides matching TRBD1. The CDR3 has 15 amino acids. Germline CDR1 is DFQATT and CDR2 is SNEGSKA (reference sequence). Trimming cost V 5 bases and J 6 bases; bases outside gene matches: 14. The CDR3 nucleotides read TGCAGTGCTCGTATCATGACAGGGGTTAGCGCTGAAGCTTTCTTT. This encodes CSARIMTGVSAEAFF.

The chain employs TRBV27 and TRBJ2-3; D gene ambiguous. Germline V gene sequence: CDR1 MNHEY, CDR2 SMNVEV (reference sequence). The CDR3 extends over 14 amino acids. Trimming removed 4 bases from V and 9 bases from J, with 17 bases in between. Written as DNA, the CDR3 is TGTGCCAGCAGTTCCAGTTTGGCCCGAGACACGCAGTATTTT. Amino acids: CASSSSLARDTQYF.

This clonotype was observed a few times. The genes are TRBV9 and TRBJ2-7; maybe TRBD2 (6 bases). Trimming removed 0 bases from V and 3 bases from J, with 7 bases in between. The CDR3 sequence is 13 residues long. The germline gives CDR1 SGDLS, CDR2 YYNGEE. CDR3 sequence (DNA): TGTGCCAGCAGCGTAGTCGGGGGCTACGAGCAGTACTTC. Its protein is CASSVVGGYEQYF. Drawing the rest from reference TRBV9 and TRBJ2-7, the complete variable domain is DSGVTQTPKHLITATGQRVTLRCSPRSGDLSVYWYQQSLDQGLQFLIQYYNGEERAKGNILERFSAQQFPDLHSELNLSSLELGDSALYFCASSVVGGYEQYFGPGTRLTVT.

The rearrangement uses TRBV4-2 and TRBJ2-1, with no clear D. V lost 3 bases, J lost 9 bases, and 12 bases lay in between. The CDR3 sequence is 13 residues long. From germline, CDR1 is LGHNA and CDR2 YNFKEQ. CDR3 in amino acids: CASSQAEMGEQFF. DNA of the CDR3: TGTGCCAGCAGCCAGGCAGAGATGGGTGAGCAGTTCTTC.

CDR3 protein: CSAWYTDTQYF. The CDR3 coding sequence is TGCAGTGCTTGGTACACAGATACGCAGTATTTT. This chain joins TRBV20-1 and TRBJ2-3; D gene unclear. Trimming removed 5 bases at V and 2 bases at J, with 5 bases between. There are 11 residues in the CDR3. Per germline, CDR1 DFQATT and CDR2 SNEGSKA (reference sequence).

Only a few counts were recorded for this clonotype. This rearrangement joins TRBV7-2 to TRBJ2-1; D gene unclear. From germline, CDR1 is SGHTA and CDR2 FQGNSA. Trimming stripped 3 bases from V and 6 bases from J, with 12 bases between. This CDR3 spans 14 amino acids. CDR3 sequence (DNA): TGTGCCAGCAGCTTCTCGGGTATCATCAATGAGCAGTTCTTC. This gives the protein CASSFSGIINEQFF.